Listed here are 30 T cell receptor beta chains from one sample, sequenced in a study of T cells in women clearing cervical HPV infection. Some clones are missing from TCRdb's copy, which holds only in-frame ones; the method was immunoSEQ multiplex PCR. This table holds fewer than 20,000 clones. The material sequenced was blood buffy coat. These receptors came from a woman aged 18-69 years with a cervical HPV16 infection that either progressed to CIN3+ or cleared (not recorded which).

Turning to this clone: Read coverage stops 3 residues before the CDR3 terminus; the germline J gene supplies the remainder. The gene calls are TRBV18 and TRBJ1-2; TRBD1 matches 7 bases. CDR3 size: 18 residues. Germline V CDR1 and CDR2: KGHSH, LQKENI. The CDR3 spells CASSPPYLNRDSQESYTF. CDR3 bases read: TGTGCCAGCTCACCACCCTACCTGAACCGGGACAGCCAAGAGAGC.

With respect to this clone: Sequencing ends 3 residues short of the CDR3 end; the germline J gene provides the rest. This chain connects TRBV18 to TRBJ2-5; TRBD1 agrees at 11 bases. Germline CDR1 KGHSH, CDR2 LQKENI. With 6 bases clipped from V and 5 bases from J, the junction kept 8 bases outside the gene matches. The CDR3 sequence is 15 residues long. CDR3 region: CASSRRTGGFETQYF. The part of the CDR3 DNA that was read is TGTGCCAGCTCCCGCCGGACAGGGGGCTTCGAGACC.

Of note for this clone: Read data end 3 residues before the CDR3 end; the end is taken from the germline J gene. The chain couples TRBV5-1 to TRBJ1-1; possible D gene TRBD1, 5 bases. This CDR3 comprises 16 residues. CDR1 SGHRS and CDR2 YFSETQ come from the germline V gene. The V end lost 1 base, the J end lost 5 bases, and 18 bases lay between the germline ends. The part of the CDR3 DNA that was read is TGCGCCAGCAGCTTGCGGCCCGTGGGGGGTGGTACTGAA. Protein product: CASSLRPVGGGTE. The full CDR3 sequence reads CASSLRPVGGGTEAFF. The full variable domain, its missing parts supplied by reference TRBV5-1 and TRBJ1-1, is KAGVTQTPRYLIKTRGQQVTLSCSPISGHRSVSWYQQTPGQGLQFLFEYFSETQRNKGNFPGRFSGRQFSNSRSEMNVSTLELGDSALYLCASSLRPVGGGTEAFFGQGTRLTVV.

Notes on this clone: The read ends 3 residues before the CDR3 terminus; that terminus is restored from the germline J gene. This chain joins TRBV18 and TRBJ2-4; 11 nucleotides agree with TRBD1. In germline, CDR1 is KGHSH, CDR2 LQKENI. The CDR3 consists of 13 residues. The DNA read from the CDR3 is TGTGCCAGCTCACCTGGACAGGGGGCGAGT. This translates into CASSPGQGAS. The whole CDR3 region reads CASSPGQGASQYF. The whole variable domain, filled in from reference TRBV18 and TRBJ2-4, reads NAGVMQNPRHLVRRRGQEARLRCSPMKGHSHVYWYRQLPEEGLKFMVYLQKENIIDESGMPKERFSAEFPKEGPSILRIQQVVRGDSAAYFCASSPGQGASQYFGAGTRLSVL.

As concerns this clone: The observed sequence ends 3 residues before the CDR3 terminus, with the missing tail filled in from the germline J gene. V is TRBV19 and J is TRBJ1-2, with TRBD1 matching 7 bases. CDR1 and CDR2 (germline): LNHDA, SQIVND (reference sequence). There are 13 residues in the CDR3. The V gene end was trimmed by 3 bases and the J gene end by 6 bases; junction bases not matched to a gene: 4. The CDR3 bases that were read are TGTGCCAGTAGTATGAGACAGGGTAATGGC. It yields the protein CASSMRQGNG. The complete CDR3 reads CASSMRQGNGYTF.

Comments on this clone: The CDR3 end is not reached by the read, which stops 3 residues before it; the germline J gene fills it in. The chain combines TRBV6-1 with TRBJ1-1; no firm D call. This CDR3 spans 10 amino acids. The V gene's germline CDR1 is MNHNS and CDR2 SASEGT. This CDR3 reads CASREREAFF. CDR3 DNA (partial): TGTGCCAGCAGGGAACGGGAA.

Remarks on this clone: From the germline J gene comes the end of the CDR3, since the read stops 3 residues before it. This sequence joins TRBV10-3 and TRBJ2-5, with TRBD2 as a possible D gene (6 bases). V was pared by 0 bases and J by 4 bases, with 9 bases between. The CDR3 contains 14 residues. The germline V gene encodes CDR1 ENHRY and CDR2 SYGVKD. The CDR3 loop is CAISESEGLETQYF. The sequenced CDR3 bases are TGTGCCATCAGTGAGTCGGAGGGTTTAGAGACC.

Notes on this clone: The read ends 3 residues before the CDR3 terminus; that terminus is restored from the germline J gene. The chain couples TRBV30 to TRBJ2-4; no reliable D call. Germline V gives CDR1 GTSNPN, CDR2 SVGIG (reference sequence). The CDR3 has 14 residues. The CDR3 DNA, read in part, is TGTGCCTGGAGACTGGCAGACCAGAACTATGGT. It yields the protein CAWRLADQNYG. The whole CDR3 protein reads CAWRLADQNYGQYF. Full variable domain (missing parts from reference TRBV30 and TRBJ2-4): SQTIHQWPATLVQPVGSPLSLECTVEGTSNPNLYWYRQAAGRGLQLLFYSVGIGQISSEVPQNLSASRPQDRQFILSSKKLLLSDSGFYLCAWRLADQNYGQYFGAGTRLSVL.

Regarding this clone: With the read ending 3 residues before the CDR3 end, the germline J gene is used to fill in that end. J is TRBJ1-1 and V is TRBV20-1; D remains ambiguous. Between the trimmed V and J ends, which lost 1 base and 1 base, there was a span of 7 bases. Germline loops: CDR1 DFQATT, CDR2 SNEGSKA (reference sequence). There are 13 residues in the CDR3. The CDR3 DNA, read in part, is TGCAGTGCTAGAGGGCAGAAGAACACTGAA. Translated, it gives CSARGQKNTE. The full CDR3 protein reads CSARGQKNTEAFF.

As regards this clone: The read is 3 residues too short to cover the CDR3 end, so that end is filled in from the germline J gene. This rearrangement joins TRBV19 to TRBJ1-5, with 9 bases aligning to TRBD1. With 7 bases clipped from V and 5 bases from J, the junction kept 9 bases outside the gene matches. CDR1 is LNHDA, CDR2 SQIVND, per germline (reference sequence). There are 15 residues in the CDR3. CDR3: CASKKGQGRDQPQHF. CDR3 DNA (partial): TGTGCCAGTAAAAAAGGACAGGGGAGGGATCAGCCC.

On this clone itself: The CDR3 extends 3 residues past the end of the read, so its final part is completed from the germline J gene. V gene TRBV20-1 combines with J gene TRBJ2-2; 9 positions match TRBD1. V dropped 0 bases and J dropped 1; count of bases not matched to a gene: 6. Germline assignment: CDR1 DFQATT and CDR2 SNEGSKA (reference sequence). The CDR3 loop spans 17 amino acids. The CDR3 region is CSARDVNRGQNTGELFF. The CDR3 DNA, read in part, is TGCAGTGCTAGAGACGTTAACAGGGGGCAGAACACCGGGGAG.

As regards this clone: Sequencing ends 3 residues short of the CDR3 end; the germline J gene provides the rest. The rearrangement uses TRBV4-1 and TRBJ1-2; D is undetermined. The V end lost 0 bases, the J end lost 4 bases, and 12 bases lay between the germline ends. The V gene's germline CDR1 is MGHRA and CDR2 YSYEKL. The CDR3 has 15 amino acids. The chain's CDR3 is CASSQDSSTGYGYTF. CDR3 DNA (partial): TGCGCCAGCAGCCAAGACTCCTCGACGGGCTATGGC.

A word on this clone: Coverage ceases 3 residues before the CDR3 finishes, and the germline J gene fills in the end. This chain uses TRBV2 with TRBJ2-7, with 10 bases aligning to TRBD1. The CDR3 length is 13 residues. Germline assignment: CDR1 SNHLY and CDR2 FYNNEI. V was clipped by 4 bases and J by 5 bases; unmatched bases: 2. This CDR3 reads CASSVGTGDEQYF. The part of the CDR3 DNA that was read is TGTGCCAGCAGTGTCGGGACAGGGGACGAG.

Of note for this clone: The sequenced fragment ends 3 residues before the CDR3 boundary, so the rest is inferred from the germline J gene. This chain joins TRBV4-1 and TRBJ1-2, with 9 bases lining up with TRBD1. CDR1 and CDR2 (germline): MGHRA, YSYEKL. This CDR3 contains 17 residues. V shed 2 bases, J shed 7 bases, and the junction held 14 bases outside the gene matches. The CDR3 is CASSQPTKRDRESGYTF. The covered CDR3 bases are TGCGCCAGCAGCCAACCCACCAAGAGGGACAGGGAAAGTGGC.

Of note for this clone: The CDR3 extends 3 residues past the end of the read, so its final part is completed from the germline J gene. The chain couples TRBV5-1 to TRBJ1-1; perhaps TRBD1 as D (5 bases). This CDR3 has 14 amino acids. V was shortened by 5 bases and J by 6 bases, with 17 bases between the two germline ends. CDR1 and CDR2 from the germline V gene are SGHRS and YFSETQ. CDR3 protein: CASSRGERGSEAFF. CDR3 DNA, as far as it was read: TGCGCCAGCAGTCGGGGGGAGAGGGGCTCTGAA.

With regard to this clone: From the germline J gene comes the end of the CDR3, since the read stops 3 residues before it. The chain is built from TRBV11-2 and TRBJ1-2; D is possibly TRBD1 (6 bases). This CDR3 spans 14 amino acids. Germline CDR1 is SGHAT and CDR2 is FQNNGV. Here the CDR3 reads CASSLGAGGLGYTF. CDR3 DNA (partial): TGTGCCAGCAGCTTAGGGGCGGGGGGGCTAGGC.

The part of the CDR3 DNA that was read is TGCAGTGCCATGGATTTGAACAGGGACTATGGC. Amino acid sequence: CSAMDLNRDYG. The whole CDR3 reads CSAMDLNRDYGYTF. The rearrangement joins TRBV20-1 to TRBJ1-2; perhaps TRBD1 as D (6 bases). The observed sequence ends 3 residues before the CDR3 terminus, with the missing tail filled in from the germline J gene. The germline V and J ends were trimmed by 6 bases and 3 bases, with 17 bases remaining between them. Per the germline V gene, CDR1 is DFQATT and CDR2 is SNEGSKA (reference sequence). The length of the CDR3 is 14 residues.

Incomplete CDR3 DNA: TGTGCCAGCAGTGAGGTGGTAGCGGGAGCGGGTGACACCGGGGAG. Translated, it gives CASSEVVAGAGDTGE. The CDR3 in its entirety is CASSEVVAGAGDTGELFF. The chain combines TRBV2 with TRBJ2-2; the match to TRBD2 covers 9 bases. The read terminates 3 residues before the CDR3 end, so the remaining end is supplied by the germline J gene. V lost 3 bases, J lost 3 bases, and 11 bases stayed unmatched. Looked up from germline, CDR1 is SNHLY and CDR2 is FYNNEI. This CDR3 is built from 18 residues.

Frequency places this clone as medium-sized. The read comes to an end 3 residues before the CDR3 does, leaving the germline J gene to fill in the end. The J gene is TRBJ2-3, the V gene TRBV19; TRBD2 might be the D (5 bases). Germline values: CDR1 LNHDA, CDR2 SQIVND (reference sequence). The CDR3 consists of 15 residues. The V gene lost 2 bases and the J gene lost 4 bases, with 13 bases spanning the gap. The part of the CDR3 DNA that was read is TGTGCCAGTAGTATACACTTACCGCGGGCAGATACG. It codes for CASSIHLPRADT. The complete CDR3 protein is CASSIHLPRADTQYF.

CDR3 in amino acids: CSVEGPYDYGYTF. The CDR3 DNA, read in part, is TGCAGCGTTGAAGGTCCCTACGACTATGGC. The J gene is TRBJ1-2, the V gene TRBV29-1; no reliable D call. The missing CDR3 end, 3 residues past where the read stops, is filled in from the germline J gene. Trimming stripped 1 base from V and 3 bases from J, with 9 bases between. The CDR3 contains 13 residues. The germline V gene has CDR1 SQVTM and CDR2 ANQGSEA.

With respect to this clone: The read finishes 3 residues shy of the CDR3 end, and the germline J gene is used to complete it. The chain links TRBV5-1 to TRBJ2-7; D is perhaps TRBD2 (7 bases). The CDR3 is made up of 16 amino acids. The germline V gene has CDR1 SGHRS and CDR2 YFSETQ. Trimming removed 4 bases at V and 0 bases at J, with 17 bases between. The CDR3 sequence: CASSTGGGGSSYEQYF. CDR3 DNA, as far as it was read: TGCGCCAGCAGCACTGGGGGCGGGGGTAGCTCCTACGAG.

Concerning this clone: The read terminates 3 residues ahead of where the CDR3 ends, so the germline J gene completes it. The V and J genes are TRBV12-3 or TRBV12-4 and TRBJ1-1; 9 positions agree with TRBD1. The length of the CDR3 is 14 residues. This CDR3 is CASSSQPDRGSAFF. Partial CDR3 DNA: TGTGCCAGCAGTTCGCAACCGGACAGGGGTTCA.

Details on this clone: From the germline J gene comes the end of the CDR3, since the read stops 3 residues before it. The chain uses TRBV19 and TRBJ2-7, with 11 bases lining up with TRBD1. Unmatched junction bases numbered 15, after V lost 5 bases and J lost 3 bases. The CDR3 contains 18 residues. The germline V gene has CDR1 LNHDA and CDR2 SQIVND (reference sequence). CDR3 sequence reads: CASSSRTGGPLSDYEQYF. The part of the CDR3 DNA that was read is TGTGCCAGTAGTTCCCGGACAGGGGGCCCACTCTCGGACTACGAG. The complete variable domain, with remaining parts taken from reference TRBV19 and TRBJ2-7, reads DGGITQSPKYLFRKEGQNVTLSCEQNLNHDAMYWYRQDPGQGLRLIYYSQIVNDFQKGDIAEGYSVSREKKESFPLTVTSAQKNPTAFYLCASSSRTGGPLSDYEQYFGPGTRLTVT.

Details on this clone: The sequenced fragment ends 3 residues before the CDR3 boundary, so the rest is inferred from the germline J gene. The chain joins TRBV7-9 to TRBJ1-5; TRBD1 matches 9 bases. This CDR3 spans 12 amino acids. The germline V gene has CDR1 SEHNR and CDR2 FQNEAQ (reference sequence). J lost 6 bases, V lost 8 bases, and 2 bases had no gene match. The CDR3 protein is CASGTGIQPQHF. The DNA read from the CDR3 is TGTGCCAGCGGGACAGGGATTCAGCCC.

With respect to this clone: With the read ending 3 residues before the CDR3 end, the germline J gene is used to fill in that end. The chain joins TRBV5-6 to TRBJ2-7; TRBD1 agrees at 10 bases. The germline V gene has CDR1 SGHDT and CDR2 YYEEEE. The CDR3 has 14 residues. The V and J ends lost 4 bases and 4 bases, in that order; junction bases with no gene match: 5. CDR3 loop: CASSRTGGFYEQYF. The sequenced part of the CDR3 DNA is TGTGCCAGCAGCCGGACAGGGGGTTTTTACGAG.

A remark on this clone: The read gets to within 3 residues of the CDR3 end, and the germline J gene fills in the rest. The chain couples TRBV30 to TRBJ2-7; TRBD1 matches 7 bases. The CDR3 extends over 15 amino acids. Looked up from germline, CDR1 is GTSNPN and CDR2 is SVGIG (reference sequence). Trimming at V came to 3 bases and at J to 0 bases, leaving 8 bases not matched to a gene. The sequenced CDR3 bases are TGTGCCTGGAGGATTGGACAGGCCTACTCCTACGAG. This gives the protein CAWRIGQAYSYE. The full-length CDR3 reads as CAWRIGQAYSYEQYF.

A word on this clone: The read halts 3 residues ahead of the CDR3 end, with the missing end drawn from the germline J gene. This chain links TRBV19 with TRBJ2-3; 10 bases are shared with TRBD2. This CDR3 is 17 amino acids long. V lost 5 bases, J lost 2 bases, and 10 bases stayed unmatched. The germline V gene has CDR1 LNHDA and CDR2 SQIVND (reference sequence). CDR3 region: CASSPAGTSAYTDTQYF. The sequenced part of the CDR3 DNA is TGTGCCAGTAGTCCGGCCGGGACTAGCGCATACACAGATACG.

This clone registers medium-sized by frequency. The read finishes 3 residues shy of the CDR3 end, and the germline J gene is used to complete it. V and J are TRBV10-3 and TRBJ2-4; TRBD1 aligns across 10 bases. V gave up 8 bases and J gave up 8 bases; unmatched junction bases: 3. CDR1 and CDR2 from the germline V gene are ENHRY and SYGVKD. This CDR3 has 12 residues. CDR3 bases read: TGTGCCATCGGGACAGGGGATGACATT. Encoded protein: CAIGTGDDI. The entire CDR3 protein is CAIGTGDDIQYF.

Remarks on this clone: The CDR3 end lies 3 residues beyond the end of the read and is filled in from the germline J gene. The V and J genes are TRBV5-1 and TRBJ2-3, with TRBD2 identical over 9 bases. The CDR3 totals 14 residues. V lost 4 bases to trimming and J lost 3 bases; unmatched junction nucleotides: 3. Germline V gives CDR1 SGHRS, CDR2 YFSETQ. CDR3 residues: CASSPGLATDTQYF. The covered CDR3 bases are TGCGCCAGCAGCCCGGGACTAGCTACAGATACG.

Concerning this clone: The CDR3 goes on 3 residues after the read ends, and that part is filled in from the germline J gene. V gene TRBV20-1 combines with J gene TRBJ2-3; TRBD1 aligns across 9 bases. Germline V gives CDR1 DFQATT, CDR2 SNEGSKA (reference sequence). Germline trimming cut 6 bases from V and 3 bases from J; bases unmatched to any gene: 10. CDR3 length equals 15 residues. The CDR3 loop reads CSASPSQGATDTQYF. The CDR3 DNA, read in part, is TGCAGTGCGAGTCCTTCACAGGGGGCGACAGATACG.